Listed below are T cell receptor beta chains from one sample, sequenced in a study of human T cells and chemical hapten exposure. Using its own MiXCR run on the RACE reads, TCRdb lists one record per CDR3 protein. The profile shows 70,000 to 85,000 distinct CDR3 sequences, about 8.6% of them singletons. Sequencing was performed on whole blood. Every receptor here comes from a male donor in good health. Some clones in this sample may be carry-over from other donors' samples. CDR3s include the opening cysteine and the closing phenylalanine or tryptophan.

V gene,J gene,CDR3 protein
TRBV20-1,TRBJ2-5,CSATGLLETQYF
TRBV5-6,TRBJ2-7,CASSLELAGWSGEQYF
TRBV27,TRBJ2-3,CASSSYTDTQYF
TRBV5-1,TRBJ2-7,CASSTRDSKYEQYF
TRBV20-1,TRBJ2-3,CSARGPLADSTDTQYF
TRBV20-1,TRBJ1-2,CSARGKGPREPSYGYTF
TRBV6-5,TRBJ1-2,CASSRKTGTNYGYTF
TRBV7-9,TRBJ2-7,CASSLDQRGAYEQYF
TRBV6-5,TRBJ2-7,CASSHWRTGAPFYEQYF
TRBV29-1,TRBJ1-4,CSVGQGATNEKLFF
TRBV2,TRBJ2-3,CASSTLAGGPADTQYF
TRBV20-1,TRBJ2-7,CSATPNSGNNEYF
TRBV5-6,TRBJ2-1,CASSLGASYNEQFF
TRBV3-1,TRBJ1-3,CASSSRTGRRGNTIYF
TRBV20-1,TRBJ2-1,CSAGRLAGESYNEQFF
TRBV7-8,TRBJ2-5,CASSFQGTMVETQYF
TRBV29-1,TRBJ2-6,CSVSTDSGANVLTF
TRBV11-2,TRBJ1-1,CASSFDRQEAFF
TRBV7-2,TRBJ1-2,CASSYGQGAYGYTF
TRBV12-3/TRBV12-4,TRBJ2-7,CASSSTGQSYEQYF
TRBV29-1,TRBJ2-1,CSVPTPGQRGVYNEQFF
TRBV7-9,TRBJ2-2,CASSFPGQGSGELFF
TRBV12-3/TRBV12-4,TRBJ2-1,CASTSVLNEQFF
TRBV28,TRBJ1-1,CASSPPGAAEAFF
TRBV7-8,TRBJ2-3,CASSLGALADTQYF
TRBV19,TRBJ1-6,CASSIGSANSPLHF
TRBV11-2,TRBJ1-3,CASSYGSGNTIYF
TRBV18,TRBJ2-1,CASSPTGGPYNEQFF
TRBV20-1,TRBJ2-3,CSARVDVDTQYF
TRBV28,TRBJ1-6,CASSLWSSSPLHF
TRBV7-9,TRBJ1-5,CASSQTGVGDQPQHF
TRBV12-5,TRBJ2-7,CASGIDLANSYEQYF
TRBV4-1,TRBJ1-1,CASSQIIQGGTEAFF
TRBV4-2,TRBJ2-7,CASSQDTQGAQPYEQYF
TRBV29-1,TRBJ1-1,CSVQNTEAFF
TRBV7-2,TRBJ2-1,CASSLNVAGGPNEQFF
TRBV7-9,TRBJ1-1,CASSPRQNTEAFF
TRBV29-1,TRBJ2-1,CSVMGRGLNEQFF
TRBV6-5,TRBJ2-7,CASSGPMDTEYF
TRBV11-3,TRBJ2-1,CASSLTEYNEQFF
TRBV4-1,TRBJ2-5,CASSQLGGRDPETQYF
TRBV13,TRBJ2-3,CASSLGVGVTDTQYF
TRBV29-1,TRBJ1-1,CSVEGRTNTEAFF
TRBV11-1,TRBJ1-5,CASSRDAADGQPQHF
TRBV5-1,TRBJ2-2,CASSDGTSGGHRAGELFF